This T cell receptor (beta chain) was documented in a study of blood T cell repertoires in COVID-19. Method: immunoSEQ multiplex PCR; TCRdb's copy keeps in-frame clones and lacks some. Of 250,000 to 350,000 clones in the sample, more than 70% were seen once. This clone appeared a single time. Participants came from some 23 US areas, aged about 18 to 89 years. Researchers sorted participants into cohorts using their self-reported clinical history. Sequenced sample: PBMCs or T cells enriched from blood (not recorded which). This sequence was found in a woman aged 55-75 years in a cohort exposed to, infected with or recovered from COVID-19 (not recorded which).

The CDR3 bases are TGTGCCAGCAGTCTCCGGGACAGGGGGCGAAACTCTTATGGCTACACCTTC. Encoded protein: CASSLRDRGRNSYGYTF. The rearrangement links TRBV6-6 to TRBJ1-2, with 12 bases matching TRBD1. The V gene's germline CDR1 is MNHNY and CDR2 SVGAGI (reference sequence). This CDR3 contains 17 residues. The junction had 12 bases not matched to a gene; V was cut back by 5 bases and J by 5 bases.